This TCR beta chain emerged from a study of T cells in Graves' hyperthyroidism and ophthalmopathy. No ophthalmopathy progression within 18 months constituted stable Graves' hyperthyroidism. PBMCs were collected from a 10 ml volume of fresh peripheral blood. RNA transcripts yielded amplified TCR beta CDR3 regions. The primer set for the first-round RT-PCR of the TCR CDR3 was HTBI. A single record per CDR3 protein comes from TCRdb applying MiXCR to the multiplex PCR reads. The sample includes hundreds of thousands of distinct CDR3 sequences, around 38% of them seen just once. The germline V gene encodes CDR1 LNHNV and CDR2 YYDKDF (reference sequence). The CDR3 totals 15 residues. Trimming pared 2 bases from V and 2 bases from J, leaving 10 bases between. Ten or more counts support this clonotype.

The source material was blood. This sequence joins TRBV15 and TRBJ1-5, with D possibly TRBD1 on 5 matching bases. The sequence derives from a young man with Graves' hyperthyroidism. Here the CDR3 reads CATSRLGVGNQPQHF. CDR3 DNA: TGTGCCACCAGCAGATTGGGGGTAGGCAATCAGCCCCAGCATTTT.